This T cell receptor beta chain comes out of a study of blood T cell repertoires in COVID-19. The wider study: PBMCs, B-cell-depleted T cells, or T cells were the source of the cDNA or gDNA that made up the material.

This CDR3 has 14 amino acids. Germline-derived CDR1 and CDR2 are MNHNS and SASEGT. Comments on this clone: A junction end diverges from the germline sequence, so it may reflect a read error.

Clones were read by immunoSEQ multiplex PCR, and TCRdb kept only the in-frame ones, dropping some. Seen here are 130,000 to 150,000 clones, about 91% observed once, and the top ten hold 0.75% to 0.95%. The receptor's source is a woman between 45 and 65 years old with acute or convalescent COVID-19. Source material: peripheral blood. V gene TRBV6-1 combines with J gene TRBJ1-5; 8 bases line up with TRBD1. The CDR3 coding sequence is TGTGCCAGCAATGAACAGGGGGTCTATCAGCCCCAGCATTTT. Its translation: CASNEQGVYQPQHF.